The 8 T cell receptor beta chains given below trace back to one sample, sequenced in a study of blood T cell repertoires in COVID-19. Repertoires were generated with immunoSEQ multiplex PCR, while TCRdb's copy carries only in-frame clones and drops some. The data show 250,000 to 350,000 clones, 89% seen once. The source material was PBMCs or T cells enriched from blood (not recorded which). These receptors originate from a woman aged 45 to 65 who had been exposed to COVID-19.

This sequence joins TRBV20-1 and TRBJ2-3; D is unclear. Germline-derived CDR1 and CDR2 are DFQATT and SNEGSKA (reference sequence). V lost 6 bases and J 4 bases, leaving 17 bases between the germline ends. This CDR3 contains 14 residues. The CDR3 here is CSASGRSRADTQYF. CDR3 sequence (DNA): TGCAGTGCAAGTGGGCGATCCCGGGCAGATACGCAGTATTTT.

This chain joins TRBV28 and TRBJ2-7; TRBD2 matches at 9 bases. V was pared by 2 bases and J by 3 bases, with 17 bases of the junction left unmatched. The CDR3 consists of 19 residues. Germline lookup yields CDR1 MDHEN and CDR2 SYDVKM. For the CDR3, the DNA is TGTGCCAGCAGTTTAGGGGGTAGCGGGGGCCACTATTCTCACTACGAGCAGTACTTC. Its protein product is CASSLGGSGGHYSHYEQYF.

CDR3 amino acids: CASSPQGAGGPRDTQYF. The CDR3 DNA is TGTGCCAGCAGCCCCCAAGGGGCGGGGGGGCCGAGAGATACGCAGTATTTT. The chain has TRBV7-2 and TRBJ2-3, with 9 bases aligning to TRBD2. Per the germline V gene, CDR1 is SGHTA and CDR2 is FQGNSA. The CDR3 is 17 amino acids. V lost 5 bases, J lost 5 bases, and 14 bases stayed unmatched. Combining the CDR3 with reference TRBV7-2 and TRBJ2-3 gives the whole variable domain GAGVSQSPSNKVTEKGKDVELRCDPISGHTALYWYRQSLGQGLEFLIYFQGNSAPDKSGLPSDRFSAERTGGSVSTLTIQRTQQEDSAVYLCASSPQGAGGPRDTQYFGPGTRLTVL.

The V call is TRBV19, the J call TRBJ1-1; 9 nucleotides agree with TRBD1. After removal of 4 bases from V and 3 bases from J, the junction contained 15 bases not matched to a gene. This CDR3 is 18 amino acids long. Per the germline V gene, CDR1 is LNHDA and CDR2 is SQIVND (reference sequence). The CDR3 nucleotides are TGTGCCAGTAGTACTGGGAGATCCGGGACAGGGCGATACACTGAAGCTTTCTTT. Translation gives CASSTGRSGTGRYTEAFF. The complete variable domain, with remaining parts taken from reference TRBV19 and TRBJ1-1, reads DGGITQSPKYLFRKEGQNVTLSCEQNLNHDAMYWYRQDPGQGLRLIYYSQIVNDFQKGDIAEGYSVSREKKESFPLTVTSAQKNPTAFYLCASSTGRSGTGRYTEAFFGQGTRLTVV.

The chain employs TRBV19 and TRBJ1-5; D uncertain. Germline-derived CDR1 and CDR2 are LNHDA and SQIVND (reference sequence). This CDR3 contains 15 residues. V lost 2 bases, J lost 2 bases, and 10 bases lay in between. The CDR3 sequence: CASSIWATGNQPQHF. CDR3 coding DNA: TGTGCCAGTAGTATATGGGCGACGGGCAATCAGCCCCAGCATTTT.

V gene TRBV5-1 combines with J gene TRBJ1-2; possibly TRBD1 for D (5 bases). Looked up from germline, CDR1 is SGHRS and CDR2 is YFSETQ. The CDR3 is 17 residues long. The ends were cut back, 1 base at V and 4 bases at J, with 20 bases in the middle. The CDR3 protein is CASSLSREVQPGYGYTF. For the CDR3, the DNA is TGCGCCAGCAGCTTGAGCAGGGAGGTGCAGCCTGGCTATGGCTACACCTTC.

The chain carries TRBV11-2 and TRBJ2-5, with 8 bases matching TRBD1. Per germline, CDR1 SGHAT and CDR2 FQNNGV. V gave up 0 bases and J gave up 7 bases; unmatched junction bases: 4. This CDR3 has 14 residues. CDR3 in amino acids: CASSLDQGARTQYF. In DNA, the CDR3 is TGTGCCAGCAGCTTAGACCAGGGGGCGAGGACCCAGTACTTC.

CDR3 amino acids: CASSLRSGDTDTQYF. CDR3 sequence (DNA): TGTGCCAGCAGCTTAAGGTCGGGGGACACAGATACGCAGTATTTT. V and J are TRBV7-2 and TRBJ2-3, with D possibly being TRBD2 (6 bases). The V gene lost 2 bases and the J gene lost 2 bases, with 11 bases spanning the gap. The germline CDR1 and CDR2 sequences are SGHTA and FQGNSA. There are 15 residues in the CDR3.